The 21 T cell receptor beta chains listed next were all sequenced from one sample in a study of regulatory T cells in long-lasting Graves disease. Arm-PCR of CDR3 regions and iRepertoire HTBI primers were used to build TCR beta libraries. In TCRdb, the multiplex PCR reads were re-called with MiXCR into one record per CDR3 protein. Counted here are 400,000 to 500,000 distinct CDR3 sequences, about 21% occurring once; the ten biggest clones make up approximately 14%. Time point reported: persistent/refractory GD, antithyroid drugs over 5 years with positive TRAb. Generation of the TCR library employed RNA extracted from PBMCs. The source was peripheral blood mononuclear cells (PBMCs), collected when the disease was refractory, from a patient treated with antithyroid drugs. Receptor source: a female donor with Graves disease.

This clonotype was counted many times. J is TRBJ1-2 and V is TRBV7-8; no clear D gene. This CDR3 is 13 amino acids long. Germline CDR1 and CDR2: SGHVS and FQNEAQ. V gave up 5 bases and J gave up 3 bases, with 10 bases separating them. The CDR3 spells CASSIRRDYGYTF. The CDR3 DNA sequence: TGTGCCAGCAGCATCAGACGGGACTATGGCTACACCTTC.

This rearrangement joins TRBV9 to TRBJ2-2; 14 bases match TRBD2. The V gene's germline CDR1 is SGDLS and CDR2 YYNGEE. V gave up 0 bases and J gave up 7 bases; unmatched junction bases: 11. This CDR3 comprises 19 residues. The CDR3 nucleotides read TGTGCCAGCAGCGTAGCTTCGGGACTAGCGGGAGTGGCGGGCGGGGAGCTGTTTTTT. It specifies CASSVASGLAGVAGGELFF.

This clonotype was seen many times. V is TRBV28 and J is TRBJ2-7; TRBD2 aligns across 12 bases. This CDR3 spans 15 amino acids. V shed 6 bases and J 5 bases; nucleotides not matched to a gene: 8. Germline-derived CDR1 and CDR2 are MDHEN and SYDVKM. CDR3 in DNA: TGTGCCAGCAGCCTCGGACTAGCGGGATCCCACGAGCAGTACTTC. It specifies CASSLGLAGSHEQYF.

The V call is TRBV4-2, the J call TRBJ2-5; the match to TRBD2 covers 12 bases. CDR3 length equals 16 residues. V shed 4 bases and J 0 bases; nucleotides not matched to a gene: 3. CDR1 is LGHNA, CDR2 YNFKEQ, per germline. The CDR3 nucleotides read TGTGCCAGCAGCCCGGGGACTAGCGGGTACCAAGAGACCCAGTACTTC. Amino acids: CASSPGTSGYQETQYF.

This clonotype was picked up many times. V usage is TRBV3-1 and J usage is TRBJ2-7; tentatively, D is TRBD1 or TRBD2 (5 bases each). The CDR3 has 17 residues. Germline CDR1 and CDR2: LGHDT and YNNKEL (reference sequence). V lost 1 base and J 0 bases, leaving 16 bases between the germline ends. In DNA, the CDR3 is TGTGCCAGCAGCCAAGGTACCGGGACCGGACCCTCCTACGAGCAGTACTTC. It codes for CASSQGTGTGPSYEQYF.

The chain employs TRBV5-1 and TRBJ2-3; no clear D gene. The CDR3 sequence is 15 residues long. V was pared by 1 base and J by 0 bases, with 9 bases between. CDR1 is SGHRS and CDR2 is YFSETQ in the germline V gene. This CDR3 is CASSLSAASTDTQYF. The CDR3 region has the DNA TGCGCCAGCAGCTTGAGCGCCGCTAGCACAGATACGCAGTATTTT.

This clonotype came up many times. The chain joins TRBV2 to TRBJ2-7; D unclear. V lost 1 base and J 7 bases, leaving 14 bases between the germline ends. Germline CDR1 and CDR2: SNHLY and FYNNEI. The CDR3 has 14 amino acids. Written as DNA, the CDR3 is TGTGCCAGCAGTGAAGACAACTTCGGTGGGGAGCAGTACTTC. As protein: CASSEDNFGGEQYF.

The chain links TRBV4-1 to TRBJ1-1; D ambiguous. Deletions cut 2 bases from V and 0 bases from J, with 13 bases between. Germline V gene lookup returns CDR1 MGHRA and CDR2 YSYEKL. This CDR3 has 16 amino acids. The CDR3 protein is CASSQSTDGMNTEAFF. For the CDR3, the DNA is TGCGCCAGCAGCCAATCTACTGACGGAATGAACACTGAAGCTTTCTTT.

For the CDR3, the DNA is TGTGCCAGCAGGCCACCGGGACAGCTGAATTCACCCCTCCACTTT. It yields the protein CASRPPGQLNSPLHF. This chain links TRBV5-4 with TRBJ1-6; 7 bases are shared with TRBD1. V gave up 5 bases and J gave up 7 bases; unmatched junction bases: 9. CDR1 and CDR2 from the germline V gene are SGHNT and YYREEE (reference sequence). There are 15 residues in the CDR3.

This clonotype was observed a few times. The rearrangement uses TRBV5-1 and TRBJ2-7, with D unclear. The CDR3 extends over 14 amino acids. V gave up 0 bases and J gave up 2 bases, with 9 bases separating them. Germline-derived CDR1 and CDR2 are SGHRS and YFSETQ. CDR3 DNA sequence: TGCGCCAGCAGCTTGGTGGACCGAACCTACGAGCAGTACTTC. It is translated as CASSLVDRTYEQYF.

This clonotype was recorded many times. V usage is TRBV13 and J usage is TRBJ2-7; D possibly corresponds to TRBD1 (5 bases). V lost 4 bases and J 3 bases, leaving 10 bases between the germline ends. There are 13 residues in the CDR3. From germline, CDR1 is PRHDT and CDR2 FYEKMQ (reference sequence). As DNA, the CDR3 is TGTGCCAGCAGCTACCGACAGTACTACGAGCAGTACTTC. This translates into CASSYRQYYEQYF.

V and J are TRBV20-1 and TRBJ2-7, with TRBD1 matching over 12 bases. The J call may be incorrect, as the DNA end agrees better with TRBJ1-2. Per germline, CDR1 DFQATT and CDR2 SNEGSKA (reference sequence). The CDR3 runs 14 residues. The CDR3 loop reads CSASPGQGARGYTF. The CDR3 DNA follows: TGCAGTGCTAGTCCGGGACAGGGGGCGAGGGGCTACACCTTC.

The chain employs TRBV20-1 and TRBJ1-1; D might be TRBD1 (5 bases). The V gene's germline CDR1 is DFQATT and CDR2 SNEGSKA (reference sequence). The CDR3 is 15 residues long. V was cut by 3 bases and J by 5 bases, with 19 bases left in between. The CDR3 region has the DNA TGCAGTGCTAGTTCCGGGGGAGCCTTGAGGACTGAAGCTTTCTTT. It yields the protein CSASSGGALRTEAFF.

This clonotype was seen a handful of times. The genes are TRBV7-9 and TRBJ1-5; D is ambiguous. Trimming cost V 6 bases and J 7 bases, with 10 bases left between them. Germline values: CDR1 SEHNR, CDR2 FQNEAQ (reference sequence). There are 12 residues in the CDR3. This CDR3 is CASSSMGQPQHF. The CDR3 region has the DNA TGTGCCAGCAGTTCGATGGGACAGCCCCAGCATTTT.

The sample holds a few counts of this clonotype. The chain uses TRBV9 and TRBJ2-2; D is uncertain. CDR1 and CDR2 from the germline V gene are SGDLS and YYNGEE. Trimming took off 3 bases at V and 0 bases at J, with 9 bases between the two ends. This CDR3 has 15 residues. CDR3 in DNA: TGTGCCAGCAGCGGCCCGACTTCGAACACCGGGGAGCTGTTTTTT. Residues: CASSGPTSNTGELFF.

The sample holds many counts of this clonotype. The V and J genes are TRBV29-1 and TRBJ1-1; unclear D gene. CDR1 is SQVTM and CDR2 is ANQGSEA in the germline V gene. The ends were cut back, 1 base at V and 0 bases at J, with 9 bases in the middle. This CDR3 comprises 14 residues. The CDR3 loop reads CSVEGQVLNTEAFF. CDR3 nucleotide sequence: TGCAGCGTTGAAGGGCAGGTATTGAACACTGAAGCTTTCTTT.

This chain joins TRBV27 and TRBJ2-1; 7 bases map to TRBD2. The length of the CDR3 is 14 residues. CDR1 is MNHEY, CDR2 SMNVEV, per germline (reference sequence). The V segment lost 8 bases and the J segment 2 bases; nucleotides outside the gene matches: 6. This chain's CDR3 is CASGLADAYNEQFF. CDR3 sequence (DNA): TGTGCCAGCGGCCTAGCGGATGCCTACAATGAGCAGTTCTTC.

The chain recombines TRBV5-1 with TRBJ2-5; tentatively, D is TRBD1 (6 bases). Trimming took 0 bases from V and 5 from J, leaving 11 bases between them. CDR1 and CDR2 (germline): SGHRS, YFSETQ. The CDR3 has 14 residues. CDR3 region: CASSLGQGKETQYF. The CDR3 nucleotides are TGCGCCAGCAGCTTGGGGCAGGGGAAGGAGACCCAGTACTTC.

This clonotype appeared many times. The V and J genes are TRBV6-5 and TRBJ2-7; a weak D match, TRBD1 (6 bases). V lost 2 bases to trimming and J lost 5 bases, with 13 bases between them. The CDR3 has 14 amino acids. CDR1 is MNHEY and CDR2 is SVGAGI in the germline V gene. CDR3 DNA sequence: TGTGCCAGCAGTTACGGCACAGGGAACAACGAGCAGTACTTC. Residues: CASSYGTGNNEQYF.

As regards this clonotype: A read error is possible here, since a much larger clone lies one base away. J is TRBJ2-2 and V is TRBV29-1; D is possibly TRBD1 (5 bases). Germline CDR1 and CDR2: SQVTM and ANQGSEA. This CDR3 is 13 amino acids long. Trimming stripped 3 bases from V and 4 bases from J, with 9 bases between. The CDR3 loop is CSVDRRATGELFF. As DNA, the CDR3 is TGCAGCGTTGATCGCAGGGCCACCGGGGAGCTGTTTTTT.

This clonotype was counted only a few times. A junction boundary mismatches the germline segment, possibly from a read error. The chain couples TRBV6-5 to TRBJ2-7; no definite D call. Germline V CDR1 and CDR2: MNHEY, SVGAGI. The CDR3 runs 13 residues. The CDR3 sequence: CAGSYLGTYEQYF. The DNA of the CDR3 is TGTGCCGGCAGTTACCTCGGAACCTACGAGCAGTACTTC.